The 18 T cell receptor beta chains below all came from one sample that was sequenced in a study of blood T cell repertoires in COVID-19. Sequenced by immunoSEQ multiplex PCR; TCRdb stores in-frame clones only, minus some. The data hold around 260,000 clones, with about 80% observed a single time. Material for sequencing was peripheral blood. The receptors here all came from a person aged 70 to 85 with COVID-19, enrolled during active disease.

The chain carries TRBV29-1 and TRBJ1-1; D may be TRBD1 (6 bases). The germline gives CDR1 SQVTM, CDR2 ANQGSEA. The CDR3 totals 14 residues. Trimming removed 4 bases at V and 1 base at J, with 13 bases between. The CDR3 region is CSVANRDPNTEAFF. The CDR3 region has the DNA TGCAGCGTTGCAAACAGGGACCCGAACACTGAAGCTTTCTTT.

V usage is TRBV7-8 and J usage is TRBJ1-1; TRBD1 matches 7 bases. This CDR3 is 12 amino acids long. The junction had 5 bases not matched to a gene; V was cut back by 5 bases and J by 8 bases. In germline, CDR1 is SGHVS, CDR2 FQNEAQ. The CDR3 coding sequence is TGTGCCAGCAGCGAGCAGGGGGAGGAAGCTTTCTTT. It yields the protein CASSEQGEEAFF.

The J gene is TRBJ2-7, the V gene TRBV6-2 or TRBV6-3; the match to TRBD1 covers 9 bases. CDR1 and CDR2 from the germline V gene are MNHEY and SVGEGT. V shed 6 bases and J 7 bases; nucleotides not matched to a gene: 4. The CDR3 runs to 12 residues. This CDR3 is CASSRTGDEQYF. CDR3 nucleotide sequence: TGTGCCAGCAGCCGGACAGGGGATGAGCAGTACTTC.

The V call is TRBV14, the J call TRBJ2-5, with TRBD2 identical over 7 bases. The CDR3 has 15 residues. Trimming took 4 bases from V and 3 from J; bases not matched to a gene: 8. Germline V gene sequence: CDR1 SGHDN, CDR2 FVKESK. The CDR3 region is CASSLRRGVKETQYF. The CDR3 DNA is TGTGCCAGCAGCCTGCGTCGGGGGGTCAAAGAGACCCAGTACTTC.

The chain carries TRBV18 and TRBJ1-2; 7 bases align to TRBD1. Germline CDR1 and CDR2: KGHSH and LQKENI. This CDR3 is built from 17 residues. V gave up 3 bases and J gave up 0 bases; unmatched junction bases: 10. The CDR3 nucleotides read TGTGCCAGCTCACCTGAGGGACAGATCCAACCTAACTATGGCTACACCTTC. Translation: CASSPEGQIQPNYGYTF.

This CDR3 is CASSATGFNQPQHF. DNA for the CDR3: TGTGCCAGCAGCGCGACAGGATTCAATCAGCCCCAGCATTTT. J is TRBJ1-5 and V is TRBV3-1 (or the pseudogene TRBV3-2); the D gene is possibly TRBD1 (6 bases). V was cut by 5 bases and J by 3 bases, with 11 bases left in between. The CDR3 runs 14 residues. The V gene's germline CDR1 is LGHDT and CDR2 YNNKEL (reference sequence).

V gene TRBV28 combines with J gene TRBJ1-3, with D possibly matching TRBD1 (6 bases). CDR3 size: 15 residues. The V and J ends lost 1 base and 4 bases respectively, with 11 bases between them. Looked up from germline, CDR1 is MDHEN and CDR2 is SYDVKM. The CDR3: CASSLLGGPGNTIYF. In DNA form, the CDR3 reads TGTGCCAGCAGTTTATTGGGGGGGCCCGGAAACACCATATATTTT.

This clone was seen only once. The V and J genes are TRBV6-2 or TRBV6-3 and TRBJ1-1, with D unresolved. This CDR3 is 15 amino acids long. The germline V gene has CDR1 MNHEY and CDR2 SVGEGT. V shed 5 bases and J shed 0 bases, with 13 bases lying between them. DNA of the CDR3: TGTGCCAGCAGTAGAGACGGACTCATGAACACTGAAGCTTTCTTT. Its translation: CASSRDGLMNTEAFF.

The V gene is TRBV7-2, the J gene TRBJ2-4; 7 bases are shared with TRBD1. The CDR3 extends over 15 amino acids. V trimming: 5 bases; J trimming: 6 bases; junction bases outside the gene matches: 10. Germline V lookup: CDR1 SGHTA, CDR2 FQGNSA. Here the CDR3 reads CASSATGAVRNIQYF. The CDR3 DNA sequence: TGTGCCAGCAGCGCAACAGGGGCGGTTCGAAACATTCAGTACTTC.

V is TRBV10-3 and J is TRBJ1-2, with D perhaps matching TRBD1 (6 bases). V shed 7 bases and J shed 3 bases, with 15 bases lying between them. The CDR3 consists of 14 residues. The germline V gene encodes CDR1 ENHRY and CDR2 SYGVKD. CDR3 amino acids: CAINPQGSHYGYTF. The CDR3 DNA reads as TGTGCCATCAACCCACAGGGATCCCACTATGGCTACACCTTC.

The chain employs TRBV6-5 and TRBJ1-2; D perhaps matches TRBD1 (5 bases). Germline-derived CDR1 and CDR2 are MNHEY and SVGAGI. This CDR3 spans 15 amino acids. The V end lost 8 bases, the J end lost 3 bases, and 19 bases lay between the germline ends. The CDR3 coding sequence is TGTGCCAGCCCCCCGGAGGGGTTTTTAGACTATGGCTACACCTTC. Amino acid sequence: CASPPEGFLDYGYTF.

The chain couples TRBV5-1 to TRBJ1-1; 11 bases are a match to TRBD1. The germline V gene encodes CDR1 SGHRS and CDR2 YFSETQ. This CDR3 comprises 15 residues. V was pared by 4 bases and J by 5 bases, with 7 bases of the junction left unmatched. The chain's CDR3 is CASSLGTGGWTEAFF. The CDR3 nucleotides are TGCGCCAGCAGCCTAGGGACAGGGGGTTGGACTGAAGCTTTCTTT.

The genes are TRBV25-1 and TRBJ2-5; 10 nucleotides line up with TRBD2. The CDR3 has 16 amino acids. Germline V gives CDR1 MGHDK, CDR2 SYGVNS. The V and J ends lost 1 base and 6 bases, in that order; junction bases with no gene match: 8. The CDR3 reads CASSELSAGGTQTQYF. The CDR3 nucleotides are TGTGCCAGCAGTGAATTGTCAGCGGGGGGGACGCAGACCCAGTACTTC.

The genes are TRBV5-1 and TRBJ1-3; TRBD1 might be the D (5 bases). CDR1 and CDR2 (germline): SGHRS, YFSETQ. There are 16 residues in the CDR3. Deletions cut 0 bases from V and 0 bases from J, with 10 bases between. CDR3 amino acids: CASSLGGTGSGNTIYF. CDR3 DNA sequence: TGCGCCAGCAGCTTGGGGGGAACAGGCTCTGGAAACACCATATATTTT.

The V gene is TRBV19, the J gene TRBJ1-5, with a tentative D call TRBD1 (5 bases). The germline V and J ends were trimmed by 7 bases and 0 bases, with 13 bases remaining between them. CDR3 length: 15 residues. Looked up from germline, CDR1 is LNHDA and CDR2 is SQIVND (reference sequence). CDR3 sequence: CASKEGRSSNQPQHF. The CDR3 DNA follows: TGTGCCAGTAAGGAGGGGCGCAGTAGCAATCAGCCCCAGCATTTT.

CDR3 protein: CASSDQGLAKNIQYF. CDR3 DNA sequence: TGTGCCAGCAGTGACCAGGGGTTAGCCAAAAACATTCAGTACTTC. This chain uses TRBV6-1 with TRBJ2-4, with D tentatively TRBD1 (6 bases). The CDR3 length is 15 residues. Germline CDR1 and CDR2: MNHNS and SASEGT. V gave up 3 bases and J gave up 0 bases, with 9 bases separating them.

This clone turned up a few times. The V call is TRBV18, the J call TRBJ1-5, with TRBD1 identical over 8 bases. After removal of 5 bases from V and 4 bases from J, the junction contained 4 bases not matched to a gene. The germline gives CDR1 KGHSH, CDR2 LQKENI. The CDR3 has 14 residues. This chain's CDR3 is CASSWDRRNQPQHF. CDR3 sequence (DNA): TGTGCCAGCTCATGGGACAGGAGAAATCAGCCCCAGCATTTT.

The chain couples TRBV27 to TRBJ2-3; D possibly corresponds to TRBD1 (5 bases). The germline V gene encodes CDR1 MNHEY and CDR2 SMNVEV (reference sequence). Trimming took off 1 base at V and 1 base at J, with 27 bases between the two ends. The CDR3 sequence is 21 residues long. CDR3 nucleotides: TGTGCCAGCAGTTTATGGACGCCAGGGCAGGGTCTAGGGATGCGCACAGATACGCAGTATTTT. Protein sequence: CASSLWTPGQGLGMRTDTQYF.